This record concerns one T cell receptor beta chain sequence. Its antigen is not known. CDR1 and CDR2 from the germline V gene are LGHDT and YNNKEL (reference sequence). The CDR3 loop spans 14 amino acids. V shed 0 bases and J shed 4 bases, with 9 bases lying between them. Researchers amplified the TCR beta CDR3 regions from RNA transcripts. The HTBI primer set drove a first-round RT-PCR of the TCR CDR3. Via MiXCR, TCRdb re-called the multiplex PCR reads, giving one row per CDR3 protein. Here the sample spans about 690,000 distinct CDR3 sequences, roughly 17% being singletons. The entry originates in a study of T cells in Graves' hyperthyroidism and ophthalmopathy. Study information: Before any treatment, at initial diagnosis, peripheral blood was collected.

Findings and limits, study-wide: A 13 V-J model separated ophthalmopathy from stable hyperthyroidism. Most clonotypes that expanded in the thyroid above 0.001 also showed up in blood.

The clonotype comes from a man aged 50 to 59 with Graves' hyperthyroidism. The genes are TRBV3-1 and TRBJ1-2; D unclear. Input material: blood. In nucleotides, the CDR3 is TGTGCCAGCAGCCAAGAGGGAGGGAGCTATGGCTACACCTTC. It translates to CASSQEGGSYGYTF.